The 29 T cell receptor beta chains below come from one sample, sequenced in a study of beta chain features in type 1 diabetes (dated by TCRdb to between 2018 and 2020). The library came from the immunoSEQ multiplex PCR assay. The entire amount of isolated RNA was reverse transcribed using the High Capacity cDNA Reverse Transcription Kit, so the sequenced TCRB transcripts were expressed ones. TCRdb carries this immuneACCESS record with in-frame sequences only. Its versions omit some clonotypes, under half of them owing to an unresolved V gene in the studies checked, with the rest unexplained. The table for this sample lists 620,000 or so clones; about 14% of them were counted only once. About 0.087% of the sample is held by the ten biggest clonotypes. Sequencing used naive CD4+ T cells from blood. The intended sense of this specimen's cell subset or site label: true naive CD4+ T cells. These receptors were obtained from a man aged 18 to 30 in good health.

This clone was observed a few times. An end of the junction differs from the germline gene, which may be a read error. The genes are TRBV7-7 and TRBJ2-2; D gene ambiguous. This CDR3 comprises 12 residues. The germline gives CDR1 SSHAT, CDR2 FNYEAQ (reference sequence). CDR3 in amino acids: CASSSRLGELFF. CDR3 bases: TGTGCTAGCAGCTCTAGACTTGGGGAGCTGTTTTTT.

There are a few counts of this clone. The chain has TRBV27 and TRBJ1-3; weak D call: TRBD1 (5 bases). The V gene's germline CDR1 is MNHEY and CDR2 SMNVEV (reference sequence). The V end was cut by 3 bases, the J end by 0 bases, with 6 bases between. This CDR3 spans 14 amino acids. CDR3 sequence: CASSLTVSGNTIYF. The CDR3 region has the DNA TGTGCCAGCAGTTTGACAGTCTCTGGAAACACCATATATTTT.

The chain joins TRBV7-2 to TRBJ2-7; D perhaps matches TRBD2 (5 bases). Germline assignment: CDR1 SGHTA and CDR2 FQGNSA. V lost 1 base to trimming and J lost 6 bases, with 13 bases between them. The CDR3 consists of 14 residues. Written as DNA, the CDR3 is TGTGCCAGCAGCTTAGAGGTGATGAGCGGCGAGCAGTACTTC. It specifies CASSLEVMSGEQYF.

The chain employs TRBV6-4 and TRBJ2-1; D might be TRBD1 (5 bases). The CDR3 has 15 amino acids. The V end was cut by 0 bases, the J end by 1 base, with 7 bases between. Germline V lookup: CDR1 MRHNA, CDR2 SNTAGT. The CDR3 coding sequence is TGTGCCAGCAGTGACTCGAAGGGGTCCTACAATGAGCAGTTCTTC. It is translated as CASSDSKGSYNEQFF.

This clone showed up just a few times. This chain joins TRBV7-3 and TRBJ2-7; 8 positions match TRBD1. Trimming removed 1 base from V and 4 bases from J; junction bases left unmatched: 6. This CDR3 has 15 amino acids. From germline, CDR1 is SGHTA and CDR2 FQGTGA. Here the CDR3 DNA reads TGTGCCAGCAGCTTAAACGGACAGGGAAGGTACGAGCAGTACTTC. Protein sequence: CASSLNGQGRYEQYF. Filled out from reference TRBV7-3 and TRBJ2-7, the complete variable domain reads GAGVSQTPSNKVTEKGKYVELRCDPISGHTALYWYRQSLGQGPEFLIYFQGTGAADDSGLPNDRFFAVRPEGSVSTLKIQRTERGDSAVYLCASSLNGQGRYEQYFGPGTRLTVT.

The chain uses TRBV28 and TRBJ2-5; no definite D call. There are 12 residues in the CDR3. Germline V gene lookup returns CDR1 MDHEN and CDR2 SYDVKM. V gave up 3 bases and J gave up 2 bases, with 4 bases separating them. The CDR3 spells CASSFQQETQYF. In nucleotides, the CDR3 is TGTGCCAGCAGTTTCCAGCAAGAGACCCAGTACTTC. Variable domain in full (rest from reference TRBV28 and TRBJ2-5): DVKVTQSSRYLVKRTGEKVFLECVQDMDHENMFWYRQDPGLGLRLIYFSYDVKMKEKGDIPEGYSVSREKKERFSLILESASTNQTSMYLCASSFQQETQYFGPGTRLLVL.

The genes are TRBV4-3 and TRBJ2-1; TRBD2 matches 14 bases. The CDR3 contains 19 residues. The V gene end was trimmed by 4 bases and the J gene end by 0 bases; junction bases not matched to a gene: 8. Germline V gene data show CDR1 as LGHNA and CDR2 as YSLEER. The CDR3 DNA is TGCGCCAGCAGCCGAGGGACTAGCGGGGGTTTGAGCTCCTACAATGAGCAGTTCTTC. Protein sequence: CASSRGTSGGLSSYNEQFF.

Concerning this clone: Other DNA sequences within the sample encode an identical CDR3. CDR3 region: CSVEGRMNTEAFF. The CDR3 DNA follows: TGCAGCGTTGAGGGGCGCATGAACACTGAAGCTTTCTTT. The chain employs TRBV29-1 and TRBJ1-1; D perhaps matches TRBD1 (5 bases). Germline CDR1 is SQVTM and CDR2 is ANQGSEA. V was cut by 3 bases and J by 0 bases, with 8 bases left in between. The CDR3 runs 13 residues.

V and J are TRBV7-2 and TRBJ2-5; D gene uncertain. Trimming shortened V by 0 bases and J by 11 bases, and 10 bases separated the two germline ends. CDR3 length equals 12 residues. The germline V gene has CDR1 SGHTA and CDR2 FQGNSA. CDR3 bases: TGTGCCAGCAGCTTAGCGCTAATTGAGCAGTACTTC. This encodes CASSLALIEQYF.

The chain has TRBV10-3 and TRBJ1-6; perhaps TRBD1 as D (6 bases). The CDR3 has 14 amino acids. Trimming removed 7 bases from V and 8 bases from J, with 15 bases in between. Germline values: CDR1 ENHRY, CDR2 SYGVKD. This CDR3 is CAITSTGAHSPLHF. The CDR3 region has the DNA TGTGCCATCACTTCGACAGGAGCTCATTCACCCCTCCACTTT.

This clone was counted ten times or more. As DNA, the CDR3 is TGTGCCAGCAGCGAGACTAGTTCCAATGAGCAGTTCTTC. Translating it yields CASSETSSNEQFF. The chain links TRBV5-4 to TRBJ2-1, with D possibly matching TRBD2 (6 bases). V gave up 4 bases and J gave up 6 bases, with 11 bases separating them. The CDR3 consists of 13 residues. Germline V lookup: CDR1 SGHNT, CDR2 YYREEE (reference sequence).

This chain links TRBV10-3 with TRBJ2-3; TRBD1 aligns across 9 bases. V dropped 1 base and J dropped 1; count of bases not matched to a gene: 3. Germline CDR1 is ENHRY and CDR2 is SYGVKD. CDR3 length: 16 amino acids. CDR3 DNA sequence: TGTGCCATCAGTGAGTTGGGACAGGGTGGCACAGATACGCAGTATTTT. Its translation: CAISELGQGGTDTQYF.

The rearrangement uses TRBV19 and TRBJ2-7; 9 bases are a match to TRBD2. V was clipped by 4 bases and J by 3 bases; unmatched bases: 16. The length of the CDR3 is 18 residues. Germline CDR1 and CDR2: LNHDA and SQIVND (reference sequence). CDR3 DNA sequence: TGTGCCAGTAGTACCCCCCGAGTTAGCGGGGGACTGCGCTACGAGCAGTACTTC. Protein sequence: CASSTPRVSGGLRYEQYF. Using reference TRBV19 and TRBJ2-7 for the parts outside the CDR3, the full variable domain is DGGITQSPKYLFRKEGQNVTLSCEQNLNHDAMYWYRQDPGQGLRLIYYSQIVNDFQKGDIAEGYSVSREKKESFPLTVTSAQKNPTAFYLCASSTPRVSGGLRYEQYFGPGTRLTVT.

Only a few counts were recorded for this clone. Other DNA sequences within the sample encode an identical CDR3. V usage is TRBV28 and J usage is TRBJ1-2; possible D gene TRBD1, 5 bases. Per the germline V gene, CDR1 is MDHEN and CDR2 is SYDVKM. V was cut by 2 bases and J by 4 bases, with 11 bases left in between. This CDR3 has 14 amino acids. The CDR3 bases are TGTGCCAGCAGTTTAACAGGCCAAGGCTATGGCTACACCTTC. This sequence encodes CASSLTGQGYGYTF.

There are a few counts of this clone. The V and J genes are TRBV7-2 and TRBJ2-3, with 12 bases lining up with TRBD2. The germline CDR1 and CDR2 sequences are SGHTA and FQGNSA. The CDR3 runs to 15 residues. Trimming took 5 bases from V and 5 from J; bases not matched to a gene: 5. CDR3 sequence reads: CASSLPLAGGDTQYF. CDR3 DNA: TGTGCCAGCAGCCTCCCACTAGCGGGAGGAGATACGCAGTATTTT.

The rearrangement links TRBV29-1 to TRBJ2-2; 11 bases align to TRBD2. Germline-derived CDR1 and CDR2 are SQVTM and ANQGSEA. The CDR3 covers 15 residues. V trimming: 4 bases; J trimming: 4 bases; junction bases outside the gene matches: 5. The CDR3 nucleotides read TGCAGCGTTGCCCGACTAGCGGGACCCACCGGGGAGCTGTTTTTT. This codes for CSVARLAGPTGELFF.

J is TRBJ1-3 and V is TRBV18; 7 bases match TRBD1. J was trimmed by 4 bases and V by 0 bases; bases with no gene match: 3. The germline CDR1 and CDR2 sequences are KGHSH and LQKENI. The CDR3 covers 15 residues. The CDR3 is CASSPPTGSGNTIYF. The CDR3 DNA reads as TGTGCCAGCTCACCACCGACAGGGAGCGGAAACACCATATATTTT.

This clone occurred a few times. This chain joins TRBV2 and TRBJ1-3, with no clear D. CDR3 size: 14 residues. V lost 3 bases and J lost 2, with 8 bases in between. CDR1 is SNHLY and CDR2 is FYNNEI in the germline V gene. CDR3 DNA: TGTGCCAGCAGTGATCGCGTACCTGGAAACACCATATATTTT. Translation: CASSDRVPGNTIYF.

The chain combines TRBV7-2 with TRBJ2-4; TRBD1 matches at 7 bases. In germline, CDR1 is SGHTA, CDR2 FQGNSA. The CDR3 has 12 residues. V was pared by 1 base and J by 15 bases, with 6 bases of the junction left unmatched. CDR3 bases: TGTGCCAGCAGCTTAGGAGGGGGCCTGGGGTACTTC. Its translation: CASSLGGGLGYF.

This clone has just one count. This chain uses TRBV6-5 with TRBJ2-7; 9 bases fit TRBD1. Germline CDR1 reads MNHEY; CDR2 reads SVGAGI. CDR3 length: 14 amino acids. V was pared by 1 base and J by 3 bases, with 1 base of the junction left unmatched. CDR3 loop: CASSYYRGHYEQYF. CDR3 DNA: TGTGCCAGCAGTTACTACAGGGGGCACTACGAGCAGTACTTC.

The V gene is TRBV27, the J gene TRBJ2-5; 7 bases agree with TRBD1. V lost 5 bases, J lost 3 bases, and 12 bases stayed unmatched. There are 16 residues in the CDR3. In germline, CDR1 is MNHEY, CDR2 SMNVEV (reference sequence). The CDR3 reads CASSPYSTGTKETQYF. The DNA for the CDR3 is TGTGCCAGCAGTCCGTACTCGACAGGGACAAAAGAGACCCAGTACTTC.

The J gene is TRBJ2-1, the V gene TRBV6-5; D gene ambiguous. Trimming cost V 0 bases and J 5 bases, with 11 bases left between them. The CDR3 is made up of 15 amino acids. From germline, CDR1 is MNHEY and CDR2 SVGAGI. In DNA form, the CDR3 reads TGTGCCAGCAGTTACTCGAAGGGCAGAAACAATGAGCAGTTCTTC. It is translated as CASSYSKGRNNEQFF.

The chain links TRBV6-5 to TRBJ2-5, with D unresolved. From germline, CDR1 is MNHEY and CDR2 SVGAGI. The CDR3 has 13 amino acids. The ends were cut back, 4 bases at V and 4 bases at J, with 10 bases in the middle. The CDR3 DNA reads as TGTGCCAGCAGTTCTTCTTTACGAGAGACCCAGTACTTC. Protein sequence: CASSSSLRETQYF.

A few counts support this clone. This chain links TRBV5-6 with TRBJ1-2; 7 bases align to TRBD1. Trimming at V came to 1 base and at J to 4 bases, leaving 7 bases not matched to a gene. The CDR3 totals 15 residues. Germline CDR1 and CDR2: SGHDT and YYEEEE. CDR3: CASSLFDREFYGYTF. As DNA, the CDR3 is TGTGCCAGCAGCTTGTTCGACAGGGAGTTCTATGGCTACACCTTC.

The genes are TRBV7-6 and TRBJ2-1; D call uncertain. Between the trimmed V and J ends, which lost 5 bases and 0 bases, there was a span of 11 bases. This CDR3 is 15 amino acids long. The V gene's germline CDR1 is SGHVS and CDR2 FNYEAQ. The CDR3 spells CASSPNTYSYNEQFF. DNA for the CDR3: TGTGCCAGCAGCCCTAATACCTACTCCTACAATGAGCAGTTCTTC.

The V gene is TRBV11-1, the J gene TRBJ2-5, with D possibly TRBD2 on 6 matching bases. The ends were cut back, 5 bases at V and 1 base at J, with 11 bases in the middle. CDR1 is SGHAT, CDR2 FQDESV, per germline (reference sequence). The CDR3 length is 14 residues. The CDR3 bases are TGTGCCAGCAGCGCCCTGCGGGGCCAAGAGACCCAGTACTTC. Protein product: CASSALRGQETQYF. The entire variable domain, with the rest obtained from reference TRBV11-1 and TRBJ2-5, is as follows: EAEVAQSPRYKITEKSQAVAFWCDPISGHATLYWYRQILGQGPELLVQFQDESVVDDSQLPKDRFSAERLKGVDSTLKIQPAELGDSAMYLCASSALRGQETQYFGPGTRLLVL.

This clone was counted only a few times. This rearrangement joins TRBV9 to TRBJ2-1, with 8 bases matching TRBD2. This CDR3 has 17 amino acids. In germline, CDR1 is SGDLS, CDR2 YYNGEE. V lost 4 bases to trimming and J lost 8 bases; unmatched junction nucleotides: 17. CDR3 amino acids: CASSFRVTSGTRDEQFF. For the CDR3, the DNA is TGTGCCAGCAGCTTTAGGGTAACCTCCGGGACTAGGGATGAGCAGTTCTTC.

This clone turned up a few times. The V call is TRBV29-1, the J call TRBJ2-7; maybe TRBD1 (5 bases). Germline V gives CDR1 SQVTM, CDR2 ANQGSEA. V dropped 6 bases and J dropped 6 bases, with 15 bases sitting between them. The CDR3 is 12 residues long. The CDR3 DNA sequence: TGCAGCGTGTCCCAGGGTACTGGCGAGCAGTACTTC. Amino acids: CSVSQGTGEQYF.

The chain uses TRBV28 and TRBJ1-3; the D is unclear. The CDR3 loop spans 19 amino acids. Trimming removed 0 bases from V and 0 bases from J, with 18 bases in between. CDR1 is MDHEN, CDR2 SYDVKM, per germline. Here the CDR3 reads CASSLWSRTTKLSGNTIYF. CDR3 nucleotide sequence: TGTGCCAGCAGTTTATGGTCCAGGACCACCAAACTCTCTGGAAACACCATATATTTT.